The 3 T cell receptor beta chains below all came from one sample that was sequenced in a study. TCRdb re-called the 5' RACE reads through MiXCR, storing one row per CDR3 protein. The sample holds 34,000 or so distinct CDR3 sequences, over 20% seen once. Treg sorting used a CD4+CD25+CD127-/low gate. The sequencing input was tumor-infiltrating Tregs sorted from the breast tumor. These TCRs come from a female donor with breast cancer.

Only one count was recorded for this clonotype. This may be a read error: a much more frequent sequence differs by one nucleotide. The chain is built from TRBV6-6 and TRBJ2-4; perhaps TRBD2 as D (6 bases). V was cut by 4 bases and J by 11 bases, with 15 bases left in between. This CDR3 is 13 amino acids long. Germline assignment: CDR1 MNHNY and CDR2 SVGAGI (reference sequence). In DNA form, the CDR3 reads TGTGCCAGCAGTTTGCAGGGAGGTTACGTTCAGTACTTC. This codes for CASSLQGGYVQYF.

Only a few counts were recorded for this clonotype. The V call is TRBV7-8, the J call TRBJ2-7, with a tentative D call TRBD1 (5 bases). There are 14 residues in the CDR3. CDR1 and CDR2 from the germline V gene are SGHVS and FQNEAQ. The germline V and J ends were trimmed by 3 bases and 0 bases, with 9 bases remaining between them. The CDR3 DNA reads TGTGCCAGCAGCTTTCCCGACAGCTCCTACGAGCAGTACTTC. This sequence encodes CASSFPDSSYEQYF.

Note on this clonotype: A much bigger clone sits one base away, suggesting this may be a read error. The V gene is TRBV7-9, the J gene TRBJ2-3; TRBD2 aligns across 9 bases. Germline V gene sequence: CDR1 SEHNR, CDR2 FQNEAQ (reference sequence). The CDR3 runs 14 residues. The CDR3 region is CASSRTSAADKQYF. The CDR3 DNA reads TGTGCCAGCAGCAGGACTAGCGCTGCAGATAAGCAGTATTTT.